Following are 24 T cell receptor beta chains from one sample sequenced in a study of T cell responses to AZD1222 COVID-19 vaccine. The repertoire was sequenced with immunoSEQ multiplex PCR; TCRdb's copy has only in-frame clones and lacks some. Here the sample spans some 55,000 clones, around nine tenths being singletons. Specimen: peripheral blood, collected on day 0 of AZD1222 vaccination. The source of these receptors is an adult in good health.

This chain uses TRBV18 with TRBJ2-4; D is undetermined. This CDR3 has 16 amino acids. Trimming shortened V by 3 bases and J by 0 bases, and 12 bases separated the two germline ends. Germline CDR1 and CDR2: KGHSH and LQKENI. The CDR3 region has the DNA TGTGCCAGCTCACCCTGGAGTACCCAAGCCAAAAACATTCAGTACTTC. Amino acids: CASSPWSTQAKNIQYF.

CDR3 region: CASSSARPGDEKLFF. As DNA, the CDR3 is TGTGCCAGCAGCTCGGCCAGGCCGGGTGATGAAAAACTGTTTTTT. The chain is built from TRBV9 and TRBJ1-4; D is undetermined. CDR3 size: 15 residues. Trimming took off 4 bases at V and 6 bases at J, with 16 bases between the two ends. CDR1 SGDLS and CDR2 YYNGEE come from the germline V gene. The full variable domain, in which reference TRBV9 and TRBJ1-4 provide the parts outside the CDR3, is DSGVTQTPKHLITATGQRVTLRCSPRSGDLSVYWYQQSLDQGLQFLIQYYNGEERAKGNILERFSAQQFPDLHSELNLSSLELGDSALYFCASSSARPGDEKLFFGSGTQLSVL.

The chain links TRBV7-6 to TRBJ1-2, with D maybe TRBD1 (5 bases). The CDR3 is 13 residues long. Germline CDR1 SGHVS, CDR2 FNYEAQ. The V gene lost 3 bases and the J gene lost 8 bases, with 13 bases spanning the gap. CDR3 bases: TGTGCCAGCAGCTTGGGGGGATTTAGAGGCTACACCTTC. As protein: CASSLGGFRGYTF.

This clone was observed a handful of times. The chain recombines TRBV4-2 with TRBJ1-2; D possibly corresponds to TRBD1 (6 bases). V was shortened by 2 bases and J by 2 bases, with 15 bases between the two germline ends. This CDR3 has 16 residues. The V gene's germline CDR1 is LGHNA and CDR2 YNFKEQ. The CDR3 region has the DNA TGTGCCAGCAGCCAACCACCAGGGGAGACGAACTATGGCTACACCTTC. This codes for CASSQPPGETNYGYTF.

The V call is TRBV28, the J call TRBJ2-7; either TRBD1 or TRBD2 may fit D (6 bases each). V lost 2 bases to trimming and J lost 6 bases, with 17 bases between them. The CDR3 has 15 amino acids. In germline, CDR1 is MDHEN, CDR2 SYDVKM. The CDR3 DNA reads TGTGCCAGCAGTTTAGGGGGGCGCCTAATGGGCGAGCAGTACTTC. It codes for CASSLGGRLMGEQYF.

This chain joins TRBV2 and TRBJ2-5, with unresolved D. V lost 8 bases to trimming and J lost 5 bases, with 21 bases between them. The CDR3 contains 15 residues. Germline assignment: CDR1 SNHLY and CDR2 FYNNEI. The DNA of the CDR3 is TGTGCCAGCCAGACCATTTTCCCACATCTCGAGACCCAGTACTTC. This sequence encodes CASQTIFPHLETQYF. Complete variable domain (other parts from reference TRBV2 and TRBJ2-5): EPEVTQTPSHQVTQMGQEVILRCVPISNHLYFYWYRQILGQKVEFLVSFYNNEISEKSEIFDDQFSVERPDGSNFTLKIRSTKLEDSAMYFCASQTIFPHLETQYFGPGTRLLVL.

The CDR3 region is CASSLTRGGNYGYTF. The CDR3, as DNA: TGTGCCAGCAGTTTAACCCGGGGAGGGAACTATGGCTACACCTTC. The chain carries TRBV27 and TRBJ1-2, with D unclear. The germline V gene has CDR1 MNHEY and CDR2 SMNVEV (reference sequence). Trimming took 2 bases from V and 2 from J, leaving 12 bases between them. The CDR3 totals 15 residues.

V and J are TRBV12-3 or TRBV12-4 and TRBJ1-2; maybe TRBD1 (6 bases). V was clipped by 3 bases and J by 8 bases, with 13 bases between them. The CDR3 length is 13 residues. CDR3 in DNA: TGTGCCAGCAGTTTGGACAGCGGGATAGGCTACACCTTC. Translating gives CASSLDSGIGYTF.

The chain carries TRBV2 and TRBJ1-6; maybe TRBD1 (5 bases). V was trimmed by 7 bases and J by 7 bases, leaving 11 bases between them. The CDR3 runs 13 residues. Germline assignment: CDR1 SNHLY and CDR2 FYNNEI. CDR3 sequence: CASTRGYNSPLHF. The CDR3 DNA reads TGTGCCAGCACAAGGGGATACAATTCACCCCTCCACTTT. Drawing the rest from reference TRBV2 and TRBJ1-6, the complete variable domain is EPEVTQTPSHQVTQMGQEVILRCVPISNHLYFYWYRQILGQKVEFLVSFYNNEISEKSEIFDDQFSVERPDGSNFTLKIRSTKLEDSAMYFCASTRGYNSPLHFGNGTRLTVT.

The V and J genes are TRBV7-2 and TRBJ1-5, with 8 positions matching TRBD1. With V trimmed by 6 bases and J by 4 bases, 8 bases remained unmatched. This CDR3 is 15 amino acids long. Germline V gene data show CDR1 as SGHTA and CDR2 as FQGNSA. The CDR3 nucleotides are TGTGCCAGCAGTTCCACAGGGGGATTAAATCAGCCCCAGCATTTT. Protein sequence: CASSSTGGLNQPQHF.

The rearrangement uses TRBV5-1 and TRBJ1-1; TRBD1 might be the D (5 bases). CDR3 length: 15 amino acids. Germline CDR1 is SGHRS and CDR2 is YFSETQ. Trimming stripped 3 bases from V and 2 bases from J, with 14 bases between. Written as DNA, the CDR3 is TGCGCCAGCAGCTCTCGCCCCACAGGAAACACTGAAGCTTTCTTT. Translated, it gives CASSSRPTGNTEAFF.

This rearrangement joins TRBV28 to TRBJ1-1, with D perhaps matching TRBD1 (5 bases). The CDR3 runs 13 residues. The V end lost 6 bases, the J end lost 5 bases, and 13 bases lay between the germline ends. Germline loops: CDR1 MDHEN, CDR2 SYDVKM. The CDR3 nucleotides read TGTGCCAGCAGGGGGGGGAGTTCGACTGAAGCTTTCTTT. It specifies CASRGGSSTEAFF.

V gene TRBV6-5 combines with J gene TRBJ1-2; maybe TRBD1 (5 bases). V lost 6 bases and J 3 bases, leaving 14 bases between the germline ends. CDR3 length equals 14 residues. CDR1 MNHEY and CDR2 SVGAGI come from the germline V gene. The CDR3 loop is CASSPGTAHYGYTF. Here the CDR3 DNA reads TGTGCCAGCAGCCCCGGGACGGCACACTATGGCTACACCTTC.

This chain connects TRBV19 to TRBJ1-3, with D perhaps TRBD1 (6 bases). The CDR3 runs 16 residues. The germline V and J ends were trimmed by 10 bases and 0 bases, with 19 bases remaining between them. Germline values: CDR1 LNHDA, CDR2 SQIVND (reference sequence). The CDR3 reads CATIPGHTSSGNTIYF. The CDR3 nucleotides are TGTGCCACCATCCCGGGACATACGAGCTCTGGAAACACCATATATTTT.

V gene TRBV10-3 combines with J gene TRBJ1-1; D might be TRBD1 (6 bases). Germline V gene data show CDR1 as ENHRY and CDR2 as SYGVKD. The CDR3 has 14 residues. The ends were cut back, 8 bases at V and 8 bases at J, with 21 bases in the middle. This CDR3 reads CAIGSTTGPVEAFF. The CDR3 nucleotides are TGTGCCATCGGGTCAACGACAGGCCCGGTCGAAGCTTTCTTT.

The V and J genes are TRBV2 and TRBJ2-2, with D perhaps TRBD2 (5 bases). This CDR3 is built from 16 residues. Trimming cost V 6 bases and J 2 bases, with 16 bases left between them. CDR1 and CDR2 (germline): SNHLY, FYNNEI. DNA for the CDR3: TGTGCCAGCAGGCGGGCACCGGATGGCAACACCGGGGAGCTGTTTTTT. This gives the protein CASRRAPDGNTGELFF.

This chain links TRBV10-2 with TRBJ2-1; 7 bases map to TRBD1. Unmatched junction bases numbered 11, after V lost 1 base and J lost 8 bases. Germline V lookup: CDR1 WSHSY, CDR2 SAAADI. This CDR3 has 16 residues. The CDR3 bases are TGCGCCAGCAGTGAGTATTTTGGACAGGTTAGGGATGAGCAGTTCTTC. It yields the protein CASSEYFGQVRDEQFF.

CDR3 bases: TGTGCCAGCATGTCCGCGACCGGCCATGGAAACACCATATATTTT. Its translation: CASMSATGHGNTIYF. The V gene is TRBV27, the J gene TRBJ1-3, with D hard to call. Germline V gene lookup returns CDR1 MNHEY and CDR2 SMNVEV (reference sequence). V was cut by 7 bases and J by 3 bases, with 16 bases left in between. This CDR3 region has 15 residues.

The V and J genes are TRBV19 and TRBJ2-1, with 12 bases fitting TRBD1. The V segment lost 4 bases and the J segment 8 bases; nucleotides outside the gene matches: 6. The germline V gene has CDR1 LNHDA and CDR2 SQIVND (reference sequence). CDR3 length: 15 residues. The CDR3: CASSTSGQGAYEQFF. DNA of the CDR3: TGTGCCAGTAGTACATCGGGACAGGGGGCGTATGAGCAGTTCTTC.

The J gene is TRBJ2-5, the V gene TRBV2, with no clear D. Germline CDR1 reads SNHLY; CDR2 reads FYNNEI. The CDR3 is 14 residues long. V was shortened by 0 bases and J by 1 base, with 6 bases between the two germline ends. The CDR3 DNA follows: TGTGCCAGCAGTGAAGCAAACAGCCAAGAGACCCAGTACTTC. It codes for CASSEANSQETQYF.

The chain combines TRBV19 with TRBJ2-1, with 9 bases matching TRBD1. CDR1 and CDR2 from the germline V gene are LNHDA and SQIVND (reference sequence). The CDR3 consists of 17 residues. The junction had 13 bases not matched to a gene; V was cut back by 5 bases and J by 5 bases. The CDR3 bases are TGTGCCAGTAGTTCGCCGCCCGGGACAGGGCACCACAATGAGCAGTTCTTC. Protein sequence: CASSSPPGTGHHNEQFF. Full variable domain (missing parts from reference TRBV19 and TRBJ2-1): DGGITQSPKYLFRKEGQNVTLSCEQNLNHDAMYWYRQDPGQGLRLIYYSQIVNDFQKGDIAEGYSVSREKKESFPLTVTSAQKNPTAFYLCASSSPPGTGHHNEQFFGPGTRLTVL.

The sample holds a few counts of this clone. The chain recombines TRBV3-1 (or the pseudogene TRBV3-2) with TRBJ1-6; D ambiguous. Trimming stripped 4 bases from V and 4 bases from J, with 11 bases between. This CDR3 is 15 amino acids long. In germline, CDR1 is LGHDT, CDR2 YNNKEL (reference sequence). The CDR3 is CASSPTADYNSPLHF. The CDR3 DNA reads TGTGCCAGCAGCCCAACAGCGGATTATAATTCACCCCTCCACTTT.

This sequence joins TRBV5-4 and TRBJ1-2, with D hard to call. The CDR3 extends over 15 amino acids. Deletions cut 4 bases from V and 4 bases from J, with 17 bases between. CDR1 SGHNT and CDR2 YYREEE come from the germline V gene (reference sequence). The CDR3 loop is CASSPAGGVGYGYTF. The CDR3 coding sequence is TGTGCCAGCAGCCCGGCCGGTGGAGTTGGCTATGGCTACACCTTC.

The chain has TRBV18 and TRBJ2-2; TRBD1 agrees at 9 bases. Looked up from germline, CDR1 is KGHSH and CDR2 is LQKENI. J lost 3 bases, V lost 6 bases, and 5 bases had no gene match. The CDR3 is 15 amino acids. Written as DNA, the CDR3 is TGTGCCAGCTCTACCGGGACAGGGTACACCGGGGAGCTGTTTTTT. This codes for CASSTGTGYTGELFF.